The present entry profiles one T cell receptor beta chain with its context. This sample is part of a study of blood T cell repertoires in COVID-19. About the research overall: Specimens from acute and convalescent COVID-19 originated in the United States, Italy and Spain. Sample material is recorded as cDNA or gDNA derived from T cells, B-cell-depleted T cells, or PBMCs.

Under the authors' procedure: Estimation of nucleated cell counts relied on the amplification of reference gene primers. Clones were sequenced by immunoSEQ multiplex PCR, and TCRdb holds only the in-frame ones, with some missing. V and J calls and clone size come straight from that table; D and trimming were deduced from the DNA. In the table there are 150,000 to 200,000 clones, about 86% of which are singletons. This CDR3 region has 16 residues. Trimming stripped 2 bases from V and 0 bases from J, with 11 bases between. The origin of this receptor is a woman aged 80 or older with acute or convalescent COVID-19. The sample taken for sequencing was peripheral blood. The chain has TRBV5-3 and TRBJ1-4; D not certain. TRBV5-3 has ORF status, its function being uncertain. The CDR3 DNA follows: TGTGCCAGAAGCTTCCGAACCTATGCAACTAATGAAAAACTGTTTTTT. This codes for CARSFRTYATNEKLFF.